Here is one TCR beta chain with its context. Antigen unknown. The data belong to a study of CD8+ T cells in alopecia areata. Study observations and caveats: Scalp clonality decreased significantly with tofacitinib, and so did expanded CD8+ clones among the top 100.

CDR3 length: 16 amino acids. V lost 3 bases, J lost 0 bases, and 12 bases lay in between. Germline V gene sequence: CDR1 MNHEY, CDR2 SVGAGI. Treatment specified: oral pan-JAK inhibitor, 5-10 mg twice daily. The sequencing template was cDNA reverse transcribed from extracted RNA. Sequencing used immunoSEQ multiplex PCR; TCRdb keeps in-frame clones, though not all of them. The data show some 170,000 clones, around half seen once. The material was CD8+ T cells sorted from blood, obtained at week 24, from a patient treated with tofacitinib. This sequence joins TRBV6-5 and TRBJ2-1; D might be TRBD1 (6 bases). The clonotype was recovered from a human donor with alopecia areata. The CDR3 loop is CASSYTGPSSYNEQFF. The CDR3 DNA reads TGTGCCAGCAGTTATACAGGGCCCAGCTCCTACAATGAGCAGTTCTTC.